What follows are 25 T cell receptor beta chains derived from one specimen sequenced in a study of cytomegalovirus exposure and HLA in healthy donors. PCR primers comprised 60 Vbeta and 13 Jbeta primers. Only in-frame clones appear in the TCRdb table, and some are missing; sequencing was by immunoSEQ multiplex PCR. This repertoire shows around 140,000 clones, about 79% found once; its top ten account for approximately 2.3%. Material for sequencing was PBMCs. The receptors originated from a male donor in good health and CMV-seronegative.

This clone has just one count. The chain links TRBV30 to TRBJ2-3; no clear D. Per germline, CDR1 GTSNPN and CDR2 SVGIG (reference sequence). This CDR3 spans 13 amino acids. V lost 4 bases and J lost 2, with 10 bases in between. The CDR3 coding sequence is TGTGCCTGGACCTTAGCAATCACAGATACGCAGTATTTT. This translates into CAWTLAITDTQYF.

This clone was recorded only once. V and J are TRBV27 and TRBJ1-3; 7 bases agree with TRBD1. V dropped 6 bases and J dropped 4; count of bases not matched to a gene: 6. The CDR3 extends over 14 amino acids. The germline V gene has CDR1 MNHEY and CDR2 SMNVEV (reference sequence). In nucleotides, the CDR3 is TGTGCCAGCAGACAGGGGAACGCCGGAAACACCATATATTTT. Its translation is CASRQGNAGNTIYF.

The CDR3 sequence is CASSQWTSGSTHQETQYF. CDR3 in DNA: TGTGCCAGCAGCCAGTGGACTAGCGGGAGCACCCACCAAGAGACCCAGTACTTC. The chain combines TRBV11-3 with TRBJ2-5, with 13 bases fitting TRBD2. Germline CDR1 reads SGHNT; CDR2 reads YENEEA. Trimming took 5 bases from V and 0 from J; bases not matched to a gene: 9. The CDR3 contains 18 residues.

This chain connects TRBV23-1 to TRBJ2-2, with D perhaps matching TRBD1 (7 bases). TRBV23-1 is an open reading frame whose function is uncertain. CDR3 length: 20 residues. V lost 7 bases, J lost 4 bases, and 31 bases lay in between. The CDR3 coding sequence is TGCGCCAGCACTCGCCCGGCGGGGACAACTAGAGGGGGCGGCACCGGGGAGCTGTTTTTT. Translation: CASTRPAGTTRGGGTGELFF.

This sequence joins TRBV29-1 and TRBJ2-3; no clear D. Trimming shortened V by 4 bases and J by 6 bases, and 8 bases separated the two germline ends. This CDR3 region has 11 residues. Germline CDR1 reads SQVTM; CDR2 reads ANQGSEA. CDR3 sequence: CSVGAADTQYF. The CDR3 DNA reads as TGCAGCGTTGGAGCCGCGGATACGCAGTATTTT.

This chain joins TRBV7-6 and TRBJ2-5; TRBD1 aligns across 7 bases. The closer fit of TRBJ2-7 to the DNA end suggests the J call may be wrong. The germline V gene encodes CDR1 SGHVS and CDR2 FNYEAQ. This CDR3 is 14 amino acids long. The DNA of the CDR3 is TGTGCCAGCGGAGCGGCAGGGGGCTCCTACGAGCAGTACTTC. As protein: CASGAAGGSYEQYF.

The CDR3 coding sequence is TGTGCCAGCAGCTTCGCCAGTCCGAACACTGAAGCTTTCTTT. Translated: CASSFASPNTEAFF. The chain joins TRBV7-2 to TRBJ1-1; D remains ambiguous. V lost 3 bases and J 1 base, leaving 9 bases between the germline ends. The CDR3 runs to 14 residues. The germline V gene has CDR1 SGHTA and CDR2 FQGNSA. The whole variable domain, filled in from reference TRBV7-2 and TRBJ1-1, reads GAGVSQSPSNKVTEKGKDVELRCDPISGHTALYWYRQSLGQGLEFLIYFQGNSAPDKSGLPSDRFSAERTGGSVSTLTIQRTQQEDSAVYLCASSFASPNTEAFFGQGTRLTVV.

The chain has TRBV4-3 and TRBJ2-5, with 7 bases that match TRBD2. The CDR3 runs 16 residues. Germline CDR1 LGHNA, CDR2 YSLEER. J was trimmed by 4 bases and V by 0 bases; bases with no gene match: 8. DNA of the CDR3: TGCGCCAGCAGCCAAGATGGGCAGGGAGGGAGAGAGACCCAGTACTTC. Translating gives CASSQDGQGGRETQYF.

The J gene is TRBJ2-1, the V gene TRBV7-2; no definite D call. CDR1 SGHTA and CDR2 FQGNSA come from the germline V gene. Trimming left V 7 bases short and J 3 bases short, with 13 bases between. The CDR3 covers 14 residues. The CDR3 sequence: CASTSDGRYNEQFF. In DNA, the CDR3 is TGTGCCAGCACCAGCGACGGCCGCTACAATGAGCAGTTCTTC.

The chain carries TRBV7-3 and TRBJ2-2; 8 bases agree with TRBD2. The ends lost 6 bases at V and 4 bases at J; junction bases unmatched: 10. The CDR3 totals 16 residues. CDR1 SGHTA and CDR2 FQGTGA come from the germline V gene. CDR3 sequence reads: CASSFALAGSTGELFF. The CDR3 nucleotides read TGTGCCAGCAGTTTTGCCTTAGCGGGAAGCACCGGGGAGCTGTTTTTT.

The chain uses TRBV27 and TRBJ1-1; TRBD1 matches at 7 bases. The CDR3 sequence is 14 residues long. V shed 8 bases and J 2 bases; nucleotides not matched to a gene: 8. Per the germline V gene, CDR1 is MNHEY and CDR2 is SMNVEV (reference sequence). As DNA, the CDR3 is TGTGCCAGCTCTCCCGACAGGGTTAACACTGAAGCTTTCTTT. Translating it yields CASSPDRVNTEAFF.

This sequence joins TRBV19 and TRBJ2-5, with D tentatively TRBD2 (6 bases). V was trimmed by 1 base and J by 0 bases, leaving 9 bases between them. Germline V gene sequence: CDR1 LNHDA, CDR2 SQIVND (reference sequence). This CDR3 has 15 amino acids. CDR3 sequence (DNA): TGTGCCAGTAGTATAGGGCCTAGCGACCAAGAGACCCAGTACTTC. This encodes CASSIGPSDQETQYF.

The chain is built from TRBV7-2 and TRBJ2-7, with TRBD1 identical over 7 bases. This CDR3 region has 14 residues. Trimming took 2 bases from V and 4 from J; bases not matched to a gene: 5. Germline lookup yields CDR1 SGHTA and CDR2 FQGNSA. CDR3 amino acids: CASSLIGQEYEQYF. In DNA, the CDR3 is TGTGCCAGCAGCTTAATCGGACAGGAGTACGAGCAGTACTTC.

V gene TRBV19 combines with J gene TRBJ2-7; possible D gene TRBD1, 6 bases. V lost 4 bases, J lost 7 bases, and 20 bases lay in between. Germline assignment: CDR1 LNHDA and CDR2 SQIVND (reference sequence). There are 15 residues in the CDR3. The CDR3 nucleotides are TGTGCCAGTAGTACCCCAGGGGCTAGACCTGTAGAGCAGTACTTC. Translation gives CASSTPGARPVEQYF.

The chain couples TRBV28 to TRBJ1-4; D is unclear. Trimming removed 1 base from V and 6 bases from J, with 6 bases in between. The CDR3 is made up of 13 amino acids. Germline loops: CDR1 MDHEN, CDR2 SYDVKM. CDR3 DNA sequence: TGTGCCAGCAGTTTATCGGGGTATGAAAAACTGTTTTTT. Protein sequence: CASSLSGYEKLFF.

This chain uses TRBV13 with TRBJ1-2, with D hard to call. CDR3 length: 14 residues. V dropped 5 bases and J dropped 2 bases, with 12 bases sitting between them. Germline CDR1 PRHDT, CDR2 FYEKMQ (reference sequence). The CDR3 sequence is CASSPRDGNYGYTF. The DNA for the CDR3 is TGTGCCAGCAGCCCCAGAGACGGGAACTATGGCTACACCTTC.

The rearrangement uses TRBV11-2 and TRBJ1-1, with D perhaps matching TRBD1 (5 bases). There are 12 residues in the CDR3. Trimming removed 5 bases at V and 8 bases at J, with 12 bases between. Germline V gene sequence: CDR1 SGHAT, CDR2 FQNNGV. The CDR3 coding sequence is TGTGCCAGCAGCCCCCCCAGGGCCGAAGCTTTCTTT. Translated: CASSPPRAEAFF.

The V and J genes are TRBV14 and TRBJ2-1, with 7 bases that match TRBD2. Per the germline V gene, CDR1 is SGHDN and CDR2 is FVKESK. V was clipped by 4 bases and J by 3 bases; unmatched bases: 0. The CDR3 runs 13 residues. The CDR3 nucleotides read TGTGCCAGCAGCCGCGGGAGCTACAATGAGCAGTTCTTC. Its translation is CASSRGSYNEQFF.

The CDR3 DNA is TGTGCCAGCAGCCCCCGGACTAACGGGGGAAATGAGCAGTTCTTC. Protein sequence: CASSPRTNGGNEQFF. The chain couples TRBV7-2 to TRBJ2-1; D might be TRBD2 (6 bases). V shed 5 bases and J shed 7 bases, with 18 bases lying between them. Per the germline V gene, CDR1 is SGHTA and CDR2 is FQGNSA. This CDR3 region has 15 residues.

On this clone itself: The junction departs from the called germline gene at one end, perhaps through a read error. V gene TRBV7-9 combines with J gene TRBJ2-1, with D possibly TRBD1 on 5 matching bases. This CDR3 has 12 residues. CDR1 SEHNR and CDR2 FQNEAQ come from the germline V gene (reference sequence). CDR3 coding DNA: TGTGCCAGCAGCTTAGTTGGGGCAGGCCCAGTCTTC. Its translation: CASSLVGAGPVF.

The CDR3 sequence: CASRGASAEAFF. In DNA form, the CDR3 reads TGTGCCAGCAGGGGCGCCTCTGCTGAAGCTTTCTTT. The V call is TRBV25-1, the J call TRBJ1-1; D is unclear. This CDR3 comprises 12 residues. CDR1 and CDR2 from the germline V gene are MGHDK and SYGVNS. V lost 6 bases and J lost 6, with 11 bases in between.

The chain carries TRBV21-1 and TRBJ1-3; the table's D call TRBD1 went unverified against the DNA. TRBV21-1 is a known pseudogene. The CDR3 has 12 residues. The CDR3 loop reads CASSKGTGLIYF. The CDR3, as DNA: TGTGCCAGCAGCAAAGGGACAGGGCTCATATATTTT.

J is TRBJ1-1 and V is TRBV27, with 12 positions matching TRBD1. Losses at the gene ends were 3 bases for V and 10 bases for J; bases not matched to a gene: 9. The CDR3 has 15 amino acids. In germline, CDR1 is MNHEY, CDR2 SMNVEV (reference sequence). The CDR3 bases are TGTGCCAGCAGTTTGGGGAGCGGGACAGGGGGCTTAGCTTTCTTT. It is translated as CASSLGSGTGGLAFF.

This clone was counted only a few times. This chain uses TRBV2 with TRBJ2-2; 8 nucleotides match TRBD2. The V segment lost 5 bases and the J segment 1 base; nucleotides outside the gene matches: 9. The CDR3 contains 17 residues. The germline CDR1 and CDR2 sequences are SNHLY and FYNNEI. The CDR3 coding sequence is TGTGCCAGCAGTCCTCCATCGGGAGGGGTGAACACCGGGGAGCTGTTTTTT. This encodes CASSPPSGGVNTGELFF.

The chain couples TRBV2 to TRBJ2-5; D is unclear. The CDR3 extends over 15 amino acids. V lost 0 bases to trimming and J lost 2 bases, with 10 bases between them. CDR1 is SNHLY and CDR2 is FYNNEI in the germline V gene. CDR3 in DNA: TGTGCCAGCAGTGAAGCGTCACAACTACAAGAGACCCAGTACTTC. The encoded protein is CASSEASQLQETQYF.